A single T cell receptor (beta chain) is shown here with its context. The data are from a study of cytomegalovirus exposure and HLA in healthy donors. Study context: T cells numbering some 170 million yielded more than 95 million unique TCR beta sequences in an earlier analysis.

The CDR3 totals 13 residues. Germline CDR1 and CDR2: MNHNS and SASEGT. V was clipped by 2 bases and J by 3 bases, with 8 bases between them. The PCR had 60 Vbeta and 13 Jbeta primers. Generated by immunoSEQ multiplex PCR, the TCRdb table keeps only in-frame clones and is missing some. The sample's table shows 55,000 to 85,000 clones. What was sequenced was PBMCs. V is TRBV6-1 and J is TRBJ2-7; no definite D call. This receptor was obtained from a woman aged 25 to 39 in good health and CMV-seronegative. Written as DNA, the CDR3 is TGTGCCAGCAGTGAATTCGGCGGCTACGAGCAGTACTTC. As protein: CASSEFGGYEQYF.